This TCR beta chain is drawn from a study of T cells in women clearing cervical HPV infection (dated by TCRdb to 2017 to 2018). Regarding the research as a whole: Cases were 20 to 25 women with histologically confirmed HPV16-related CIN3 or worse, including a couple of invasive cancers. The approximately 23 controls were women who cleared a single incident HPV16 infection within 12 months without developing precancer or cancer. Blood from cases was drawn at the visit where the lesion was first identified, while blood from controls was drawn once the infection was no longer detected. Among cases, blood sampling occurred a median of about 150 days after lesion detection, with an interquartile range of about 80 to 200 days. Since only a few of the women had HLA typing available, the possibility that HLA type was acting as a confounder could not be ruled out. Nested within Costa Rica's Guanacaste HPV Natural History Study, an exploratory proof-of-principle case-control study compared TCR repertoires across cervical HPV16 outcomes. Cases and controls were matched on age within five years and on year of sample collection. A median age of approximately 31 years was observed in cases versus roughly 40 in controls, and no significant differences in baseline characteristics were found. In the parent cohort, some 10,000 women aged 18 or older were enrolled in Guanacaste, Costa Rica, during about 1993 to 1994 and were followed for more than 6 years. Five blinded duplicates per group were added as quality controls, giving about 60 samples: some 50 participants and around ten replicates. Study-wide conclusions, independent of this receptor: Because the number of T cells per sample was unknown, the richness differences could reflect varying T-cell content rather than repertoire biology. Cases had lower TRBV6-7 relative abundance than controls (approximately 0.1% versus 0.16%; Bonferroni P = 0.0008). Across sequencing depths, CIN3+ cases showed significantly higher TCR repertoire richness than controls, but evenness did not differ between the groups. The cross-sectional design could not show whether associations preceded infection or resulted from it; effector/memory subsets and HPV-specific T cells were not isolated. Random forest classifiers combining richness and V gene abundances distinguished cases from controls with an estimated AUC of roughly 0.81.

TCR beta CDR3 regions were amplified by multiplex PCR using the immunoSEQ assay from an average of approximately 1,200 ng genomic DNA per sample. The assay corrected primer bias using a complete synthetic TCR repertoire to establish an amplification baseline. Amplicons were sequenced on the Illumina platform. The study's own analysis went as follows. Error correction of the sequences involved clustering with frequency ratios plus a modified nearest-neighbor algorithm, after which the sequences were analyzed in the immunoSEQ Analyzer using IMGT gene definitions. At each rarefaction depth, TCR richness and evenness were averaged over 20 rarefaction repeats, and samples with fewer sequences than the depth were excluded. V, D and J gene relative abundances were compared between groups with Wilcoxon rank sum tests, applying FDR correction. For the blinded duplicates, the intraclass correlation was nearly 96% for TCR richness and averaged roughly 79% across more than 60 gene segments. TCRdb holds this immuneACCESS table with in-frame rearrangements only. Some clones are missing; in checked studies, unresolved V genes explain under half, and the rest has no known cause. The V and J calls and clone size were taken over from that table, and D and trimming were inferred from the DNA. This sample's records show under 45,000 clones. The top ten clones comprise about 6.8% of the sample.

CDR1 and CDR2 are drawn from the germline V gene (reference sequence): LNHDA, SQIVND. Clipping removes 4 bases from V and 5 bases from J, with 1 as the unmatched junction base count. The CDR3, cysteine through phenylalanine, is 13 amino acids long. Sequencing covers 30 bases of the CDR3, shown here with the frame starting at base 1. Every participant had a single incident cervical HPV16 infection, and women with prevalent HPV16 infections were excluded. Cervical HPV DNA was detected by MY09/MY11 PCR, and genotyping was performed by dot-blot hybridization. Around 15 mL of heparinized blood were centrifuged, and the buffy coat was split into aliquots, frozen at -30 degrees C, and then kept at -80 degrees C. QIAGEN kits were used to extract genomic DNA from the buffy coat specimens. As to this clone: Its binding antigen is unknown. The CDR3 goes on 3 residues after the read ends, and that part is filled in from the germline J gene.

The chain employs TRBV19 and TRBJ1-2, with 10 middle bases fitting TRBD1. The sequence came from a woman between 18 and 69 years old with a cervical HPV16 infection that either progressed to CIN3+ or cleared (not recorded which). The sequenced sample was blood buffy coat. The part of the CDR3 DNA that was read is TGTGCCAGTAGTAAGGGACAGGGGTATGGC. Protein translation: CASSKGQGYG. The whole CDR3 reads CASSKGQGYGYTF.